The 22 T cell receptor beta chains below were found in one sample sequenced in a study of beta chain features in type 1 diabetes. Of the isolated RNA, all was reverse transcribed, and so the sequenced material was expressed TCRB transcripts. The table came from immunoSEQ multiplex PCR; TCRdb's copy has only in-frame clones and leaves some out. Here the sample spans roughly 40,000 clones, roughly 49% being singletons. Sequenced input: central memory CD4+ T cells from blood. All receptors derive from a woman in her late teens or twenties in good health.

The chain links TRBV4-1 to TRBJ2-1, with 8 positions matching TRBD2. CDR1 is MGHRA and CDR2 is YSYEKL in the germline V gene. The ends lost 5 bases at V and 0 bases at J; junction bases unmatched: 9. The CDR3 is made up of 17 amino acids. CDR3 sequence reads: CASSDPLAASSYNEQFF. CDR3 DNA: TGCGCCAGCAGCGACCCACTAGCGGCAAGCTCCTACAATGAGCAGTTCTTC.

The CDR3 DNA follows: TGTGCCAGCTCACCCCTCGAACAGGATGTTAACTATGGCTACACCTTC. Translation gives CASSPLEQDVNYGYTF. The chain carries TRBV18 and TRBJ1-2; D is perhaps TRBD1 (5 bases). Trimming cost V 3 bases and J 1 base, with 15 bases left between them. Germline V gene data show CDR1 as KGHSH and CDR2 as LQKENI. The CDR3 has 16 residues. The full variable domain, its missing parts supplied by reference TRBV18 and TRBJ1-2, is NAGVMQNPRHLVRRRGQEARLRCSPMKGHSHVYWYRQLPEEGLKFMVYLQKENIIDESGMPKERFSAEFPKEGPSILRIQQVVRGDSAAYFCASSPLEQDVNYGYTFGSGTRLTVV.

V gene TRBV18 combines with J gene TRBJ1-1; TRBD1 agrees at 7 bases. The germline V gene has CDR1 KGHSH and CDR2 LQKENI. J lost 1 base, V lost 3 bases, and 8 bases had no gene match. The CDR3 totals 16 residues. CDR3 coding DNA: TGTGCCAGCTCACCTACCCGGACAGGAGGGAACACTGAAGCTTTCTTT. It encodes CASSPTRTGGNTEAFF.

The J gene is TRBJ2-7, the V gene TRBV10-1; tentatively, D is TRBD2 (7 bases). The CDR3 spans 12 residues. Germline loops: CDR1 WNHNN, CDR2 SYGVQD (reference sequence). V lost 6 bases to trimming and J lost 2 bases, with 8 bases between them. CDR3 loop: CASSGGPYEQYF. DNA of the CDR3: TGCGCCAGCAGCGGGGGGCCCTACGAGCAGTACTTC.

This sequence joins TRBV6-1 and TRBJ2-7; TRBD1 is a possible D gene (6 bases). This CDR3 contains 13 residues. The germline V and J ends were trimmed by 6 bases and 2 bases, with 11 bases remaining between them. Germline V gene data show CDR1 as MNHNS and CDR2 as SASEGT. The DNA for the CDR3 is TGTGCCAGCAGATCAACAGGGCCCTACGAGCAGTACTTC. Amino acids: CASRSTGPYEQYF.

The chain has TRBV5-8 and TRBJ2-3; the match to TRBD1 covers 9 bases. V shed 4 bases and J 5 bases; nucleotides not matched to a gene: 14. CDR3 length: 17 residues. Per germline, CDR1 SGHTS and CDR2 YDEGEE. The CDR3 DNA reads TGTGCCAGCAGCCCGGGGACAGGGAGTTTAGCGGGAGATACGCAGTATTTT. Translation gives CASSPGTGSLAGDTQYF.

CDR3 DNA: TGTGCCTGGAGTCCCGGGACTCGAGGAGATACGCAGTATTTT. Translating gives CAWSPGTRGDTQYF. The chain carries TRBV30 and TRBJ2-3, with D perhaps matching TRBD2 (6 bases). CDR1 and CDR2 from the germline V gene are GTSNPN and SVGIG (reference sequence). The CDR3 length is 14 residues. V dropped 2 bases and J dropped 5 bases, with 14 bases sitting between them.

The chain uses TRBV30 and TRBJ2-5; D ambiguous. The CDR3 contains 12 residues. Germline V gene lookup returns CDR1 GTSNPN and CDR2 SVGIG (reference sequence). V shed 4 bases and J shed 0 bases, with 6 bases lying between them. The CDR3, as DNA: TGTGCCTGGAAGAGCAACCAAGAGACCCAGTACTTC. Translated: CAWKSNQETQYF. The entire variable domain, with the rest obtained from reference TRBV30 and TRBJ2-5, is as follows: SQTIHQWPATLVQPVGSPLSLECTVEGTSNPNLYWYRQAAGRGLQLLFYSVGIGQISSEVPQNLSASRPQDRQFILSSKKLLLSDSGFYLCAWKSNQETQYFGPGTRLLVL.

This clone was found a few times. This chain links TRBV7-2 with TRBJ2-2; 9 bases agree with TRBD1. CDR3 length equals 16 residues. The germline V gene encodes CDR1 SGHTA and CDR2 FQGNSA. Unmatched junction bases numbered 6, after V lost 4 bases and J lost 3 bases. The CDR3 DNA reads TGTGCCAGCAGCTCACGGACAGGGGCTCACACCGGGGAGCTGTTTTTT. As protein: CASSSRTGAHTGELFF.

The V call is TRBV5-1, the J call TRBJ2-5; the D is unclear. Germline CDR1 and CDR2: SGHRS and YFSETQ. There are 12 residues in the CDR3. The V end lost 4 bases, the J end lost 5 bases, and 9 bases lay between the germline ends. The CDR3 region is CASSPGRETQYF. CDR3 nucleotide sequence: TGCGCCAGCAGCCCAGGTCGGGAGACCCAGTACTTC.

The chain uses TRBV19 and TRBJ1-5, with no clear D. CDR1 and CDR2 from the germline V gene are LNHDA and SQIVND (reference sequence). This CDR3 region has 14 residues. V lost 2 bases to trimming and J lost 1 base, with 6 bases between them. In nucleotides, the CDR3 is TGTGCCAGTAGTATACGTCAGAGCAATCAGCCCCAGCATTTT. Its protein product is CASSIRQSNQPQHF.

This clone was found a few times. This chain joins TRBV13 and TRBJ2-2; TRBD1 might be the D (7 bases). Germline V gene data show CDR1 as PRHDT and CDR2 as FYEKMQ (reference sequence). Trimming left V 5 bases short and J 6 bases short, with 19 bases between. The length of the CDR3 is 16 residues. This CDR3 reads CASSATGRRSPGELFF. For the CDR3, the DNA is TGTGCCAGCAGCGCGACAGGGAGGAGGAGTCCCGGGGAGCTGTTTTTT.

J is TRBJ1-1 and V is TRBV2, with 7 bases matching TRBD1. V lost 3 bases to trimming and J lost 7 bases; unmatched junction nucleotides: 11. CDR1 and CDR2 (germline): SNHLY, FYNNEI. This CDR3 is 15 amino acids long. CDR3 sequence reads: CASSDRLGTAYEAFF. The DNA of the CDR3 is TGTGCCAGCAGTGATCGTTTGGGGACAGCTTATGAAGCTTTCTTT.

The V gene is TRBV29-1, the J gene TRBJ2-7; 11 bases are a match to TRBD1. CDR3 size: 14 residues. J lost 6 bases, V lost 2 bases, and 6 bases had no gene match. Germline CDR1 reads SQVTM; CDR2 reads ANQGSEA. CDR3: CSVERGQGVREQYF. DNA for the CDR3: TGCAGCGTTGAACGGGGACAGGGGGTTCGCGAGCAGTACTTC.

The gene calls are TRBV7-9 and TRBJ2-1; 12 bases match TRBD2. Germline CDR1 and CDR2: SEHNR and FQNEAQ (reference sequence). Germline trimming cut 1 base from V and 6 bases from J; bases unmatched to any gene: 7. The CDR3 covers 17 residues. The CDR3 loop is CASSLGSSGRVGNEQFF. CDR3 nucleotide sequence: TGTGCCAGCAGCTTAGGCTCTAGCGGGAGGGTTGGCAATGAGCAGTTCTTC.

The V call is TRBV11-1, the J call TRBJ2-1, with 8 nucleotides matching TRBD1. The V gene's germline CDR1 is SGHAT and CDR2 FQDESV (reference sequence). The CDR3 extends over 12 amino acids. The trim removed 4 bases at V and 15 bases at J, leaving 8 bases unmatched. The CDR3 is CASSSLGQGPFF. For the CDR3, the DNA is TGTGCCAGCAGCTCGCTAGGACAGGGCCCGTTCTTC.

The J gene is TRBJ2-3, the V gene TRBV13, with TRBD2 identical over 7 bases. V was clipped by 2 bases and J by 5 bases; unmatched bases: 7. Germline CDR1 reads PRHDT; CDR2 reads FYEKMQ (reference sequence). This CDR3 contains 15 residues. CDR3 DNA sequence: TGTGCCAGCAGCTTACCCCGCGGGAGTGGAGATACGCAGTATTTT. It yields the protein CASSLPRGSGDTQYF. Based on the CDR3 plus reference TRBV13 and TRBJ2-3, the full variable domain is AAGVIQSPRHLIKEKRETATLKCYPIPRHDTVYWYQQGPGQDPQFLISFYEKMQSDKGSIPDRFSAQQFSDYHSELNMSSLELGDSALYFCASSLPRGSGDTQYFGPGTRLTVL.

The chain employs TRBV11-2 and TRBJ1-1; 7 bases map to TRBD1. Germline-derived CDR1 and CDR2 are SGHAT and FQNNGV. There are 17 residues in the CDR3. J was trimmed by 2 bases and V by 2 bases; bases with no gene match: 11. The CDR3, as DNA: TGTGCCAGCAGCTTAACCGTGTGGGGACAGACTAACACTGAAGCTTTCTTT. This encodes CASSLTVWGQTNTEAFF.

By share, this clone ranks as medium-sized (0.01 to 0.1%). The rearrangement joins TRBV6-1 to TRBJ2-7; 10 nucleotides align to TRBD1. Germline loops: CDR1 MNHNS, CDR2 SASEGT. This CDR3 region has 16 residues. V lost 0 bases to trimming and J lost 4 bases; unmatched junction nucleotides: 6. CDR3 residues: CASSEAGTGEGYEQYF. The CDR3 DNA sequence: TGTGCCAGCAGTGAAGCCGGGACAGGGGAGGGGTACGAGCAGTACTTC.

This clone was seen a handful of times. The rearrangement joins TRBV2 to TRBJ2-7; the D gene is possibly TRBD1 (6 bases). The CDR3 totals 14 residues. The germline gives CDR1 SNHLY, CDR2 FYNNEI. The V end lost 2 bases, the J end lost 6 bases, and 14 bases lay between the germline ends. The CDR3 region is CASSERTDRPEQYF. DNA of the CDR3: TGTGCCAGCAGTGAACGGACAGATAGACCCGAGCAGTACTTC.

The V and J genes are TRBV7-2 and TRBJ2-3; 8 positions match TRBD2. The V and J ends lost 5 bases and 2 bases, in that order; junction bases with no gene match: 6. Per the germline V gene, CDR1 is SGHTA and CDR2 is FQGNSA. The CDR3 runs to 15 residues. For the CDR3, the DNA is TGTGCCAGCAGCGCGGGACTAGTTCTCACAGATACGCAGTATTTT. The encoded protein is CASSAGLVLTDTQYF.

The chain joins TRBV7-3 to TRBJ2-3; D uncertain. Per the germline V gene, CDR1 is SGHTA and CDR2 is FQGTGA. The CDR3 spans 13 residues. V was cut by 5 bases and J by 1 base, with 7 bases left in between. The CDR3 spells CASSPLGTDTQYF. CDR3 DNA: TGTGCCAGCAGCCCCTTAGGCACAGATACGCAGTATTTT.